This TCR beta chain was identified during a study of cytomegalovirus exposure and HLA in healthy donors. Study-wide results and limits: Later work found most CMV-associated TCR beta chains apparently HLA-restricted. Rare TCR sequences dominated, though some public TCRs recurred in many donors.

J gave up 5 bases and V 6 bases, and 3 bases lay outside the gene matches. Per the germline V gene, CDR1 is ENHRY and CDR2 is SYGVKD. CDR3 length: 13 amino acids. In the PCR, 60 Vbeta and 13 Jbeta primers were used. Here immunoSEQ multiplex PCR was the method, and the copy in TCRdb shows in-frame clones only, minus some. The sample contains 110,000 to 150,000 clones, about four fifths of which appear only once. About this clone itself: Its target is not known.

Donors were nominally healthy when sampled, though unrecorded immune exposures were likely. The V and J genes are TRBV10-3 and TRBJ2-4; 8 positions match TRBD1. The sequence was collected from a woman aged 18-29 years in good health and CMV-seropositive. Material for sequencing was PBMCs. As DNA, the CDR3 is TGTGCCATCAGCGCGGACAGGGAAAACATTCAGTACTTC. Translation: CAISADRENIQYF.